The 20 T cell receptor beta chains presented below share a single source sample, sequenced in a study of T-cell reconstitution after alpha-beta-depleted transplantation in children. Preparation of the TCRbeta library involved a method that used unique molecular identifiers. MiXCR, applied by TCRdb to the PCR reads, yields one record per CDR3 protein. The data hold 440,000 or so distinct CDR3 sequences, with approximately 10% observed a single time. Source: PBMCs from the stem cell graft donor, taken from the stem cell graft. Receptors originate from a human donor who donated a stem cell graft to a child with acute myeloid leukemia.

This clonotype occurred a few times. This sequence joins TRBV7-8 and TRBJ2-1, with 7 bases that match TRBD1. Trimming at V came to 3 bases and at J to 3 bases, leaving 5 bases not matched to a gene. CDR1 and CDR2 from the germline V gene are SGHVS and FQNEAQ. The CDR3 consists of 15 residues. The CDR3 reads CASSFGTDLYNEQFF. In nucleotides, the CDR3 is TGTGCCAGCAGCTTTGGGACAGATCTCTACAATGAGCAGTTCTTC.

This clonotype was observed at least ten times. The chain uses TRBV7-3 and TRBJ2-2, with 7 bases that match TRBD2. This CDR3 is built from 14 residues. V lost 2 bases and J lost 3; bases outside the gene matches: 0. Germline assignment: CDR1 SGHTA and CDR2 FQGTGA. The CDR3 nucleotides read TGTGCCAGCAGCTTAGGGGGGGACACCGGGGAGCTGTTTTTT. This codes for CASSLGGDTGELFF.

At least ten counts were recorded for this clonotype. The V gene is TRBV7-8, the J gene TRBJ2-3, with D hard to call. The V gene lost 5 bases and the J gene lost 0 bases, with 24 bases spanning the gap. Germline loops: CDR1 SGHVS, CDR2 FQNEAQ. The CDR3 extends over 19 amino acids. The CDR3 coding sequence is TGTGCCAGCAGCCAAGACGTGGTGGCTAATGGTGTTAGCACAGATACGCAGTATTTT. It specifies CASSQDVVANGVSTDTQYF.

The rearrangement joins TRBV27 to TRBJ2-4; D might be TRBD2 (6 bases). CDR3 size: 13 residues. CDR1 is MNHEY and CDR2 is SMNVEV in the germline V gene (reference sequence). V was cut by 4 bases and J by 9 bases, with 13 bases left in between. The chain's CDR3 is CASSSRGFGIQYF. In DNA, the CDR3 is TGTGCCAGCAGTTCCCGGGGGTTTGGCATTCAGTACTTC.

This clonotype was recorded at least ten times. The rearrangement joins TRBV5-5 to TRBJ1-1; TRBD1 agrees at 8 bases. After removal of 4 bases from V and 3 bases from J, the junction contained 8 bases not matched to a gene. This CDR3 is built from 15 residues. CDR1 and CDR2 (germline): SGHKS, YYEKEE (reference sequence). The CDR3 loop reads CASSRSGGPDTEAFF. In DNA, the CDR3 is TGTGCCAGCAGCAGATCAGGGGGCCCGGACACTGAAGCTTTCTTT.

Ten or more counts support this clonotype. The chain is built from TRBV5-6 and TRBJ2-3; D is unclear. This CDR3 spans 13 amino acids. CDR1 and CDR2 (germline): SGHDT, YYEEEE. Trimming cost V 2 bases and J 1 base, with 5 bases left between them. The CDR3 loop is CASSFSRTDTQYF. In DNA form, the CDR3 reads TGTGCCAGCAGCTTTAGTCGCACAGATACGCAGTATTTT.

This clonotype was seen a handful of times. CDR3: CASVQQGTTEAFF. The CDR3 coding sequence is TGTGCCAGCGTGCAACAGGGAACCACTGAAGCTTTCTTT. The chain employs TRBV4-2 and TRBJ1-1; D perhaps matches TRBD1 (6 bases). This CDR3 is 13 amino acids long. CDR1 and CDR2 from the germline V gene are LGHNA and YNFKEQ. The germline V and J ends were trimmed by 8 bases and 4 bases, with 14 bases remaining between them.

This clonotype was seen a single time. V and J are TRBV2 and TRBJ2-5; D remains ambiguous. CDR1 is SNHLY, CDR2 FYNNEI, per germline. There are 12 residues in the CDR3. V dropped 6 bases and J dropped 2 bases, with 7 bases sitting between them. CDR3 nucleotides: TGTGCCAGCAGCAGCCAGCAAGAGACCCAGTACTTC. This translates into CASSSQQETQYF.

Only a few counts were recorded for this clonotype. The J gene is TRBJ1-1, the V gene TRBV20-1, with D unclear. Germline values: CDR1 DFQATT, CDR2 SNEGSKA (reference sequence). The CDR3 spans 15 residues. The V end lost 0 bases, the J end lost 3 bases, and 14 bases lay between the germline ends. The CDR3 spells CSARDVGGIDTEAFF. DNA of the CDR3: TGCAGTGCTAGAGACGTCGGAGGGATCGACACTGAAGCTTTCTTT.

The sample holds a few counts of this clonotype. As DNA, the CDR3 is TGCGCCAGCAGCCGGGAACTAGCGGGAGGCTACGAGCAGTACTTC. Its protein is CASSRELAGGYEQYF. The rearrangement uses TRBV4-3 and TRBJ2-7; 12 nucleotides agree with TRBD2. CDR1 is LGHNA, CDR2 YSLEER, per germline. With V trimmed by 4 bases and J by 3 bases, 4 bases remained unmatched. The CDR3 loop spans 15 amino acids.

The V call is TRBV18, the J call TRBJ2-1; the match to TRBD2 covers 8 bases. This CDR3 region has 15 residues. The V segment lost 1 base and the J segment 5 bases; nucleotides outside the gene matches: 4. Germline V CDR1 and CDR2: KGHSH, LQKENI. The CDR3 here is CASSPLAGYDNEQFF. In DNA form, the CDR3 reads TGTGCCAGCTCACCACTAGCGGGATACGACAATGAGCAGTTCTTC.

This clonotype was observed a few times. This sequence joins TRBV5-1 and TRBJ2-5; D possibly corresponds to TRBD2 (6 bases). The V and J ends lost 0 bases and 5 bases respectively, with 14 bases between them. This CDR3 has 15 residues. Germline V gene data show CDR1 as SGHRS and CDR2 as YFSETQ. The CDR3 DNA reads as TGCGCCAGCAGCTTGGTGCCACGGGGGATTGAGACCCAGTACTTC. It encodes CASSLVPRGIETQYF.

This clonotype has just a few counts. The chain combines TRBV20-1 with TRBJ1-6; TRBD1 is a possible D gene (5 bases). Germline CDR1 is DFQATT and CDR2 is SNEGSKA (reference sequence). The CDR3 loop spans 15 amino acids. With 1 base removed from V and 8 bases from J, the gap between germline ends came to 15 bases. In nucleotides, the CDR3 is TGCAGTGCTAGAGTACGAGGGCGAGGGGATTCACCCCTCCACTTT. Protein: CSARVRGRGDSPLHF.

The chain carries TRBV5-1 and TRBJ2-7, with D uncertain. Germline assignment: CDR1 SGHRS and CDR2 YFSETQ. The CDR3 consists of 13 residues. V dropped 0 bases and J dropped 5 bases, with 9 bases sitting between them. This CDR3 reads CASSLVRAHEQYF. The CDR3 coding sequence is TGCGCCAGCAGCTTGGTGCGTGCCCACGAGCAGTACTTC.

This clonotype came up a few times. The CDR3 region has the DNA TGCGCCAGCAGCTTGGAGGGGACGGGACGCAATATGAACACTGAAGCTTTCTTT. Amino acids: CASSLEGTGRNMNTEAFF. This chain connects TRBV5-1 to TRBJ1-1; possibly TRBD1 for D (5 bases). The CDR3 has 18 amino acids. Germline CDR1 SGHRS, CDR2 YFSETQ. The V and J ends lost 0 bases and 0 bases respectively, with 18 bases between them.

This clonotype showed up many times. V is TRBV6-1 and J is TRBJ2-1, with D uncertain. Trimming took 9 bases from V and 0 from J, leaving 12 bases between them. The germline V gene has CDR1 MNHNS and CDR2 SASEGT. CDR3 size: 14 residues. The CDR3 spells CASFGGTSYNEQFF. The CDR3 DNA sequence: TGTGCCAGTTTCGGCGGCACCTCCTACAATGAGCAGTTCTTC.

This clonotype was seen a handful of times. This chain uses TRBV7-2 with TRBJ2-2; TRBD1 or TRBD2 may be the D gene (6 bases each). Germline-derived CDR1 and CDR2 are SGHTA and FQGNSA. The CDR3 is 14 amino acids. V was clipped by 6 bases and J by 6 bases, with 14 bases between them. The CDR3 loop reads CASRPDGGAGELFF. CDR3 bases: TGTGCCAGCAGACCCGACGGGGGCGCCGGGGAGCTGTTTTTT.

The rearrangement uses TRBV25-1 and TRBJ2-1; TRBD2 agrees at 11 bases. Per germline, CDR1 MGHDK and CDR2 SYGVNS. J lost 4 bases, V lost 5 bases, and 7 bases had no gene match. This CDR3 comprises 16 residues. The CDR3 DNA reads as TGTGCCAGCAGTCGAAAGACTAGCGGGACTTACAATGAGCAGTTCTTC. This translates into CASSRKTSGTYNEQFF.

The chain couples TRBV11-2 to TRBJ2-2; D remains unclear. CDR3 length: 19 residues. CDR1 is SGHAT and CDR2 is FQNNGV in the germline V gene. Trimming pared 4 bases from V and 0 bases from J, leaving 21 bases between. CDR3 coding DNA: TGTGCCAGCAGCTCCCCTGGCGGCCCAGACCCTTCGAACACCGGGGAGCTGTTTTTT. As protein: CASSSPGGPDPSNTGELFF.

This clonotype was observed a few times. V and J are TRBV7-9 and TRBJ2-7; 13 positions match TRBD2. J was trimmed by 5 bases and V by 1 base; bases with no gene match: 2. The CDR3 sequence is 15 residues long. Germline CDR1 and CDR2: SEHNR and FQNEAQ (reference sequence). CDR3 coding DNA: TGTGCCAGCAGCTTAGGGACTAGCGGGAGTGACGAGCAGTACTTC. The encoded protein is CASSLGTSGSDEQYF.